The rows below give T cell receptor beta chains drawn from one sample of a study of graft-versus-host responses after intestinal transplantation. Assay used: immunoSEQ multiplex PCR; TCRdb lists only in-frame clones, some missing. This sample carries 10,000 to 15,000 clones, roughly 93% of them seen once, and the ten largest clones take 4.4%. Sequences were derived from PBMCs, sampled around 1,000 days after intestinal transplantation. All receptors come from a human patient who received an intestinal transplant, so some T cells may come from the graft donor. Each CDR3 is given with its conserved first and last residue. D genes are given only for firm matches. Expanded clones are given a class, and other clones once, few, many or no size at all.

D	V	J	length	size	CDR3	DNA
NA	TRBV20-1	TRBJ1-1	11	NA	CSAPLNTEAFF	TGCAGTGCGCCGTTGAACACTGAAGCTTTCTTT
NA	TRBV18	TRBJ1-5	14	once	CASSPPPANQPQHF	TGTGCCAGCTCACCACCCCCCGCAAATCAGCCCCAGCATTTT
NA	TRBV7-3	TRBJ2-7	14	few	CASSPTSTSREQYF	TGTGCCAGCAGCCCCACTAGCACCTCGCGTGAGCAGTACTTC
TRBD1	TRBV25-1	TRBJ2-3	15	once	CATSRSGTGADTQYF	TGTGCCACCTCGCGGTCCGGGACAGGGGCAGATACGCAGTATTTT
NA	TRBV7-2	TRBJ1-3	14	NA	CASSRTVMGNTIYF	TGTGCCAGCAGCCGGACAGTGATGGGAAACACCATATATTTT
TRBD1	TRBV5-7	TRBJ2-7	14	few	CASSLRGTDYEQYF	TGTGCCAGCAGCTTGCGAGGGACAGACTACGAGCAGTACTTC
TRBD2	TRBV2	TRBJ2-1	15	few	CASSGGRGGLNEQFF	TGTGCCAGCAGTGGGGGGCGGGGGGGCCTTAATGAGCAGTTCTTC
NA	TRBV18	TRBJ1-4	19	NA	CASSPPFLGRETTNEKLFF	TGTGCCAGCTCACCACCGTTCCTCGGCAGGGAAACAACTAATGAAAAACTGTTTTTT
NA	TRBV13	TRBJ2-3	15	NA	CASSLMGGATDTQYF	TGTGCCAGCAGCCTAATGGGCGGGGCCACAGATACGCAGTATTTT
NA	TRBV27	TRBJ2-2	15	NA	CASSLSGALPGELFF	TGTGCCAGCAGTTTATCGGGGGCCCTCCCGGGGGAGCTGTTTTTT
NA	TRBV27	TRBJ2-2	16	NA	CATSPDRSPNTGELFF	TGTGCCACCTCCCCTGACAGGAGCCCAAACACCGGGGAGCTGTTTTTT
NA	TRBV21-1	TRBJ1-2	12	NA	CARDRGQDGYTF	TGTGCGAGGGACAGGGGGCAGGATGGCTACACCTTC
TRBD2	TRBV6-5	TRBJ2-1	16	NA	CASSYGLAGAYNEQFF	TGTGCCAGCAGTTACGGACTAGCGGGGGCCTACAATGAGCAGTTCTTC
NA	TRBV29-1	TRBJ2-7	12	NA	CSVEGQGPEQYF	TGCAGCGTTGAAGGGCAGGGCCCCGAGCAGTACTTC
NA	TRBV6-6	TRBJ1-1	13	NA	CASSPWGGTEAFF	TGTGCCAGCAGCCCCTGGGGGGGAACTGAAGCTTTCTTT
TRBD2	TRBV6-1	TRBJ2-5	18	NA	CASSGQELAGGVRETQYF	TGTGCCAGCAGTGGGCAGGAACTAGCGGGGGGAGTTCGTGAGACCCAGTACTTC
TRBD1	TRBV7-3	TRBJ2-6	16	NA	CASSRDRGPGANVLTF	TGTGCCAGCAGCCGGGACAGGGGGCCCGGGGCCAACGTCCTGACTTTC
NA	TRBV10-3	TRBJ2-2	13	NA	CAIRLGGTGELFF	TGTGCCATCAGATTGGGTGGGACCGGGGAGCTGTTTTTT
NA	TRBV15	TRBJ2-3	13	NA	CATSRDQGDTQYF	TGTGCCACCAGCAGAGATCAGGGAGATACGCAGTATTTT
NA	TRBV2	TRBJ2-7	14	NA	CASSAGRLGYEQYF	TGTGCCAGCAGTGCGGGCAGGCTGGGTTACGAGCAGTACTTC
NA	TRBV7-9	TRBJ1-1	12	NA	CASSLGVTEAFF	TGTGCCAGCAGCTTAGGGGTGACTGAAGCTTTCTTT
NA	TRBV7-6	TRBJ1-2	12	NA	CASSLDGYGYTF	TGTGCCAGCAGCTTAGATGGCTATGGCTACACCTTC
TRBD2	TRBV25-1	TRBJ2-7	18	once	CASSALETSGGPSYEQYF	TGTGCCAGCAGTGCGCTTGAGACTAGCGGGGGCCCGTCCTACGAGCAGTACTTC
NA	TRBV12-5	TRBJ2-7	12	NA	CASGLNTYEQYF	TGTGCTAGTGGTTTAAACACCTACGAGCAGTACTTC
TRBD2	TRBV4-2	TRBJ2-5	19	NA	CASSQDRGTSGAIQETQYF	TGTGCCAGCAGCCAAGATCGGGGGACTAGCGGGGCCATTCAAGAGACCCAGTACTTC
NA	TRBV9	TRBJ2-7	14	NA	CASSVGNRAYEQYF	TGTGCCAGCAGCGTCGGTAACAGGGCCTACGAGCAGTACTTC
NA	TRBV7-8	TRBJ2-7	14	NA	CASSQGWESYEQYF	TGTGCCAGCAGCCAGGGGTGGGAGTCCTACGAGCAGTACTTC
NA	TRBV10-3	TRBJ2-1	12	NA	CAITEGVNEQFF	TGTGCCATCACTGAAGGGGTCAATGAGCAGTTCTTC
NA	TRBV7-3	TRBJ2-1	15	NA	CASSLRGAARNEQFF	TGTGCCAGCAGCTTAAGGGGGGCGGCCCGCAATGAGCAGTTCTTC
NA	TRBV6-6	TRBJ2-7	14	once	CASSYLPEDYEQYF	TGTGCCAGCAGTTATCTCCCCGAAGACTACGAGCAGTACTTC
NA	TRBV15	TRBJ1-5	16	NA	CATSRDLPQGGQPQHF	TGTGCCACCAGCAGAGATCTCCCGCAGGGCGGACAGCCCCAGCATTTT
NA	TRBV12-2	TRBJ2-3	12	NA	CASRLNRDTQYF	TGTGCAAGTCGCCTCAACAGAGATACGCAGTATTTT
NA	TRBV27	TRBJ1-1	13	once	CASSLARGTEAFF	TGTGCCAGCAGTTTGGCCCGGGGTACTGAAGCTTTCTTT
NA	TRBV18	TRBJ2-7	12	NA	CASSTLQYEQYF	TGTGCCAGCTCGACCCTCCAGTACGAGCAGTACTTC
NA	TRBV6-5	TRBJ2-7	13	few	CASSPQTAYEQYF	TGTGCCAGCAGTCCCCAGACAGCCTACGAGCAGTACTTC
TRBD1	TRBV6-6	TRBJ2-1	13	NA	CASSQGAYNEQFF	TGTGCCAGCAGCCAGGGGGCCTACAATGAGCAGTTCTTC
NA	TRBV4-1	TRBJ2-7	14	few	CASSQDTGTYEQYF	TGCGCCAGCAGCCAAGACACGGGAACCTACGAGCAGTACTTC
TRBD1	TRBV9	TRBJ1-1	15	NA	CASSARDRGDPEAFF	TGTGCCAGCAGCGCCCGGGACAGGGGTGACCCCGAAGCTTTCTTT
TRBD1	TRBV5-1	TRBJ2-7	14	NA	CASSSGPNQGAQYF	TGCGCCAGCAGCTCCGGCCCCAACCAGGGGGCCCAGTACTTC
NA	TRBV7-2	TRBJ2-7	13	NA	CASSSPVEHEQYF	TGTGCCAGCAGCTCCCCAGTAGAACACGAGCAGTACTTC
TRBD1	TRBV5-8	TRBJ2-7	14	NA	CASSWDRAPYEQYF	TGTGCCAGCAGCTGGGACAGGGCCCCCTACGAGCAGTACTTC